This T cell receptor (beta chain) was sequenced in a study of beta chain features in type 1 diabetes. General observations from the study: Type 1 diabetes patients showed a moderate but significant shortening of TCRB CDR3s in all four CD4+ subsets.

J was trimmed by 8 bases and V by 1 base; bases with no gene match: 7. The CDR3 covers 15 residues. Looked up from germline, CDR1 is SGDLS and CDR2 is YYNGEE. Since all of the isolated RNA was reverse transcribed, expressed TCRB transcripts were what got sequenced. The average output of naive, central memory and regulatory T cell samples was several million reads. TCRdb's table, derived via immunoSEQ multiplex PCR, lists solely in-frame clones and lacks some. The sample yields around 360,000 clones, roughly 12% seen once. This clone showed up just a few times. Its antigen is currently unknown. The chain uses TRBV9 and TRBJ2-1; 9 bases agree with TRBD2. The clonotype was recovered from a woman under 30 with type 1 diabetes. Sequenced input: naive CD4+ T cells from blood. CDR3 in amino acids: CASSVTGTSWDEQFF. The CDR3 DNA reads TGTGCCAGCAGCGTAACCGGGACTAGCTGGGATGAGCAGTTCTTC.